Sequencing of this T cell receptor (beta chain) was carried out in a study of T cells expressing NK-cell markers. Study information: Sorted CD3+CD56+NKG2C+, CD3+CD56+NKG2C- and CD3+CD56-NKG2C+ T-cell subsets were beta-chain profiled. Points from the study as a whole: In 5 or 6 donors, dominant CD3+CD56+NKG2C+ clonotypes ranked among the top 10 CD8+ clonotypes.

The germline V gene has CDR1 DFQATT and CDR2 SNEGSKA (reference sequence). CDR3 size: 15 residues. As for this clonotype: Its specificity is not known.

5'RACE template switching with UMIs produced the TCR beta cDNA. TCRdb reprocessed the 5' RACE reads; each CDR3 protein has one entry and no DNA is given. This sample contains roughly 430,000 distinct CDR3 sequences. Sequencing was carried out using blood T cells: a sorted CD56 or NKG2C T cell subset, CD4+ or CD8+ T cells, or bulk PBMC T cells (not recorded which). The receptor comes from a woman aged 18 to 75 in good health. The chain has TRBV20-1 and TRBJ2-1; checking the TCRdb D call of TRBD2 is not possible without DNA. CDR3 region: CSARGGPSTYNEQFF.